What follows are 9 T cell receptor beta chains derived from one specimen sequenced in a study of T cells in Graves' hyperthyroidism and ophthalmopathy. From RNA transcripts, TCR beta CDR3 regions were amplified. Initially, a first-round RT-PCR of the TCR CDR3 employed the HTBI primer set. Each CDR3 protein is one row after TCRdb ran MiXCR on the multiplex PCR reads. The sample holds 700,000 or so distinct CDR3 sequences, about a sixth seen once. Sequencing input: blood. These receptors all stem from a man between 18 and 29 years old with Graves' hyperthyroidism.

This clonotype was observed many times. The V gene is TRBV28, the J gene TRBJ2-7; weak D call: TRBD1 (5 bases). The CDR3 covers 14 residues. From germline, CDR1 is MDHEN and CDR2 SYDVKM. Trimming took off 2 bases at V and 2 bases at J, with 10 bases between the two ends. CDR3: CASSLDRGPYEQYF. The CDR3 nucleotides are TGTGCCAGCAGTTTAGATAGGGGCCCCTACGAGCAGTACTTC. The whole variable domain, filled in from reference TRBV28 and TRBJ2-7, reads DVKVTQSSRYLVKRTGEKVFLECVQDMDHENMFWYRQDPGLGLRLIYFSYDVKMKEKGDIPEGYSVSREKKERFSLILESASTNQTSMYLCASSLDRGPYEQYFGPGTRLTVT.

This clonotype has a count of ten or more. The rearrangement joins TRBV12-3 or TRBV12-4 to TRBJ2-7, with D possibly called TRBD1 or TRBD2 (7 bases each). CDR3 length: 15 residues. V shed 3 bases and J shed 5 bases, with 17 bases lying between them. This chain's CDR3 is CASSLMAGGGHEQYF. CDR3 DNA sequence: TGTGCCAGCAGTTTGATGGCAGGGGGGGGCCACGAGCAGTACTTC.

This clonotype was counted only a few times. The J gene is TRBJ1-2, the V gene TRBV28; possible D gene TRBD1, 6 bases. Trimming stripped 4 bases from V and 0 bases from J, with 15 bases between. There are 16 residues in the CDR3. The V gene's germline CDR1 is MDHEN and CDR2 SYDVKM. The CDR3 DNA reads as TGTGCCAGCAGTTCCCTCGGGGGCGAAGCTAACTATGGCTACACCTTC. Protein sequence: CASSSLGGEANYGYTF.

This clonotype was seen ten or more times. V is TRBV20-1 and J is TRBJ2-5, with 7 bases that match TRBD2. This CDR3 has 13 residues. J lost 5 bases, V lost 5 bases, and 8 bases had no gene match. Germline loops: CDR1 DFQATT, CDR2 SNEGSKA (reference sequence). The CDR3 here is CSALTGLDETQYF. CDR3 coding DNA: TGCAGTGCTCTCACCGGACTAGACGAGACCCAGTACTTC.

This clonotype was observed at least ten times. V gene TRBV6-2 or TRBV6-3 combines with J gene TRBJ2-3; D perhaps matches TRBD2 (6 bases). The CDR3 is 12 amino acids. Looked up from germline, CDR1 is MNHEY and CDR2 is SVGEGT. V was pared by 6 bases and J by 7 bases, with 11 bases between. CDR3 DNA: TGTGCCAGCAGCCCCAGGGACTATACGCAGTATTTT. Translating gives CASSPRDYTQYF.

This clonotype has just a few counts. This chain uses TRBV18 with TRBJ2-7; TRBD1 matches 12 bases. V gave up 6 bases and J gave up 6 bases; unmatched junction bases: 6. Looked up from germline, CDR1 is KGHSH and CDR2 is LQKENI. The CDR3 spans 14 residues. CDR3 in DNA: TGTGCCAGCTCCTCCGGGACAGGGGGCTCCGAGCAGTACTTC. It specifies CASSSGTGGSEQYF.

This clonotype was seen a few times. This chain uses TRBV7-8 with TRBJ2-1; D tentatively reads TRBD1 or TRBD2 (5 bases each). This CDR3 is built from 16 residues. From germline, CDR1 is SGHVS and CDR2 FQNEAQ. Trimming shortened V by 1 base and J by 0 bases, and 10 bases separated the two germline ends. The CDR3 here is CASSLGYGGSYNEQFF. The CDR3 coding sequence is TGTGCCAGCAGCTTAGGGTATGGGGGCTCCTACAATGAGCAGTTCTTC.

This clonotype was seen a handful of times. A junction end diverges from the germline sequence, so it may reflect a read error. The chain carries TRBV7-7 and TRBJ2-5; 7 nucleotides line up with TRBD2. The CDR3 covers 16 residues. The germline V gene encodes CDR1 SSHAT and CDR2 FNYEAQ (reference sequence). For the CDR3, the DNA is TGTGCTAGCAGCTCCCCCGGGGAGGGCCCTCGAGAGACCCAGTACTTC. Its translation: CASSSPGEGPRETQYF.

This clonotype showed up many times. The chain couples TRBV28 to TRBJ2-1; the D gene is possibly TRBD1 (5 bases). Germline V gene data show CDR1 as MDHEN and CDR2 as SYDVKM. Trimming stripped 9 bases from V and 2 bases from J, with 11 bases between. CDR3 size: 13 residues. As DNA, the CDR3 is TGTGCCAGGTGGGGCAGGCCCTACAATGAGCAGTTCTTC. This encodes CARWGRPYNEQFF.